These 32 T cell receptor beta chains share one sample of origin, sequenced in a study of Graves' ophthalmopathy and Graves' hyperthyroidism. Amplified TCR beta CDR3 regions were obtained using RNA transcripts as template. Second-round multiplex PCR followed a first-round RT-PCR using HTBI primers. MiXCR, run by TCRdb on the multiplex PCR reads, gives a single entry per CDR3 protein. The sample holds hundreds of thousands of distinct CDR3 sequences, about 21% seen once. Material: peripheral blood. These receptors came from a woman aged 18-30 years with stable Graves' hyperthyroidism.

The chain couples TRBV4-2 to TRBJ2-7; 10 bases are a match to TRBD2. CDR1 is LGHNA, CDR2 YNFKEQ, per germline. CDR3 size: 17 residues. The ends lost 0 bases at V and 2 bases at J; junction bases unmatched: 7. CDR3 region: CASSQDLASGSTYEQYF. The CDR3 nucleotides read TGTGCCAGCAGCCAAGATTTGGCTAGCGGGAGTACCTACGAGCAGTACTTC.

J is TRBJ2-7 and V is TRBV27; a weak D match, TRBD1 (5 bases). This CDR3 is 13 amino acids long. Germline assignment: CDR1 MNHEY and CDR2 SMNVEV (reference sequence). Trimming removed 6 bases at V and 5 bases at J, with 14 bases between. The CDR3 DNA is TGTGCCAGCAGGGATACAGGTTTCCACGAGCAGTACTTC. The encoded protein is CASRDTGFHEQYF.

In this sample, this clonotype turned up once. The chain recombines TRBV3-1 with TRBJ1-2, with D perhaps TRBD1 (6 bases). Trimming took off 8 bases at V and 3 bases at J, with 13 bases between the two ends. Germline V gene data show CDR1 as LGHDT and CDR2 as YNNKEL (reference sequence). The CDR3 is 13 amino acids. The CDR3 sequence: CASSDSGDYGYTF. For the CDR3, the DNA is TGTGCCAGCTCTGATTCAGGGGACTATGGCTACACCTTC.

This clonotype was counted ten times or more. J is TRBJ2-7 and V is TRBV19; D unclear. Trimming took off 5 bases at V and 2 bases at J, with 13 bases between the two ends. The V gene's germline CDR1 is LNHDA and CDR2 SQIVND (reference sequence). The CDR3 spans 14 residues. CDR3 amino acids: CASSLGSDAYEQYF. As DNA, the CDR3 is TGTGCCAGTAGTCTTGGATCCGATGCCTACGAGCAGTACTTC.

This clonotype appeared many times. Here the CDR3 DNA reads TGTGCCAGCAGTTCAGGGACAGGGGGATTCGTATCCTATGGCTACACCTTC. Protein sequence: CASSSGTGGFVSYGYTF. This chain links TRBV28 with TRBJ1-2, with TRBD1 matching 11 bases. V was clipped by 4 bases and J by 4 bases; unmatched bases: 11. The CDR3 covers 17 residues. Germline lookup yields CDR1 MDHEN and CDR2 SYDVKM.

This clonotype was seen many times. CDR3 protein: CSASYRGNSPLHF. In DNA form, the CDR3 reads TGCAGTGCTAGTTACAGGGGTAATTCACCCCTCCACTTT. This sequence joins TRBV20-1 and TRBJ1-6, with TRBD1 matching over 7 bases. The CDR3 spans 13 residues. J was trimmed by 6 bases and V by 3 bases; bases with no gene match: 2. The germline CDR1 and CDR2 sequences are DFQATT and SNEGSKA (reference sequence).

This clonotype came up many times. The junction departs from germline at one end; a sequencing error may be responsible. The gene calls are TRBV24-1 and TRBJ2-4; 7 bases agree with TRBD1. Germline CDR1 reads KGHDR; CDR2 reads SFDVKD. The CDR3 consists of 16 residues. CDR3 nucleotide sequence: TGTGCCACCAGTGAGGGAGACAGGGATTTCGGGTACATTAAGTACTTC. Residues: CATSEGDRDFGYIKYF.

A remark on this clonotype: This may be a read error, as it is one base from a much larger clone. The chain couples TRBV5-1 to TRBJ2-2; 11 bases fit TRBD2. The CDR3 covers 15 residues. The germline CDR1 and CDR2 sequences are SGHRS and YFSETQ. In nucleotides, the CDR3 is TGCGCCAGCCGCTTTCTAGCGGGAGGAACCGGGGAGCTGTTTTTT. Protein: CASRFLAGGTGELFF.

The V and J genes are TRBV3-1 and TRBJ1-5; 7 bases are shared with TRBD1. This CDR3 contains 14 residues. The germline V gene has CDR1 LGHDT and CDR2 YNNKEL (reference sequence). The V segment lost 4 bases and the J segment 8 bases; nucleotides outside the gene matches: 8. The CDR3 nucleotides read TGTGCCAGCAGCCGTCGGACAGGCGGAGAGCCCCAGCATTTT. It translates to CASSRRTGGEPQHF. The full variable domain, rest sourced from reference TRBV3-1 and TRBJ1-5, is DTAVSQTPKYLVTQMGNDKSIKCEQNLGHDTMYWYKQDSKKFLKIMFSYNNKELIINETVPNRFSPKSPDKAHLNLHINSLELGDSAVYFCASSRRTGGEPQHFGDGTRLSIL.

This clonotype was seen ten or more times. This chain uses TRBV12-3 or TRBV12-4 with TRBJ2-5; D possibly corresponds to TRBD2 (6 bases). The CDR3 contains 19 residues. Trimming left V 6 bases short and J 4 bases short, with 30 bases between. Here the CDR3 reads CASRLAMGGGTMYGETQYF. CDR3 nucleotides: TGTGCCAGCAGACTAGCCATGGGCGGCGGGACGATGTACGGAGAGACCCAGTACTTC.

This clonotype was counted many times. The chain joins TRBV28 to TRBJ1-2; D gene ambiguous. The V and J ends lost 7 bases and 2 bases respectively, with 8 bases between them. The CDR3 has 12 amino acids. The germline gives CDR1 MDHEN, CDR2 SYDVKM. DNA for the CDR3: TGTGCCAGCATCGGCGGAAACTATGGCTACACCTTC. Residues: CASIGGNYGYTF.

At least ten counts were recorded for this clonotype. The junction does not match germline at one end; this may be a read error. The CDR3 here is CASSLAGTSSYGYTF. The DNA of the CDR3 is TGTGCCAGCAGCTTAGCAGGGACGTCGTCCTATGGCTACACCTTC. The V gene is TRBV12-3 or TRBV12-4, the J gene TRBJ1-2; maybe TRBD1 (5 bases). The CDR3 totals 15 residues.

This clonotype was recorded many times. The chain combines TRBV30 with TRBJ2-7, with 8 bases aligning to TRBD2. After removal of 5 bases from V and 5 bases from J, the junction contained 11 bases not matched to a gene. The CDR3 runs to 14 residues. In germline, CDR1 is GTSNPN, CDR2 SVGIG (reference sequence). The CDR3 DNA sequence: TGTGCCTGGCTCCTTGCGGGAGGAACCCACGAGCAGTACTTC. This gives the protein CAWLLAGGTHEQYF.

The chain recombines TRBV12-3 or TRBV12-4 with TRBJ1-2, with TRBD1 identical over 9 bases. This CDR3 is built from 15 residues. V dropped 8 bases and J dropped 8; count of bases not matched to a gene: 15. CDR3 DNA sequence: TGTGCCAGCGGAATTCCCGGGACAGGGACTAAAGGCTACACCTTC. Protein: CASGIPGTGTKGYTF.

This clonotype has at least ten counts. The rearrangement uses TRBV6-7 and TRBJ2-5, with TRBD1 matching 10 bases. TRBV6-7 is filed as an ORF, its function uncertain. V lost 2 bases and J lost 5; bases outside the gene matches: 8. This CDR3 spans 16 amino acids. The CDR3 protein is CASSYPGQGLEETQYF. Here the CDR3 DNA reads TGTGCCAGCAGTTACCCGGGACAGGGGTTGGAGGAGACCCAGTACTTC.

This clonotype has ten or more counts. The chain recombines TRBV13 with TRBJ2-7; D is ambiguous. Trimming removed 2 bases from V and 1 base from J, with 9 bases in between. The germline CDR1 and CDR2 sequences are PRHDT and FYEKMQ (reference sequence). CDR3 length equals 14 residues. The CDR3 region is CASSLRARSYEQYF. DNA for the CDR3: TGTGCCAGCAGCTTAAGGGCTCGGTCCTACGAGCAGTACTTC.

This clonotype was counted many times. This chain joins TRBV12-3 or TRBV12-4 and TRBJ1-2; 7 bases fit TRBD1. CDR3 length equals 14 residues. J gave up 4 bases and V 5 bases, and 7 bases lay outside the gene matches. The CDR3 bases are TGTGCCAGCAGTGTACAGGGGCAGGTCTATGGCTACACCTTC. Translated, it gives CASSVQGQVYGYTF.

The chain has TRBV12-3 or TRBV12-4 and TRBJ2-5; the D gene is possibly TRBD1 (7 bases). V gave up 9 bases and J gave up 3 bases, with 17 bases separating them. There are 14 residues in the CDR3. CDR3 DNA sequence: TGTGCCAGTTCCATGCGGGACAGAAAAGAGACCCAGTACTTC. Translation gives CASSMRDRKETQYF.

In this sample, this clonotype turned up many times. The chain links TRBV12-3 or TRBV12-4 to TRBJ2-2; D perhaps matches TRBD1 (6 bases). This CDR3 spans 18 amino acids. V was trimmed by 3 bases and J by 3 bases, leaving 20 bases between them. This chain's CDR3 is CASSFPRLGGSDTGELFF. In nucleotides, the CDR3 is TGTGCCAGCAGTTTCCCCCGCTTAGGGGGTAGCGACACCGGGGAGCTGTTTTTT.

This clonotype was counted at least ten times. The chain is built from TRBV12-3 or TRBV12-4 and TRBJ1-5, with 11 nucleotides matching TRBD1. This CDR3 contains 14 residues. The J segment lost 5 bases and the V segment lost 5 bases, leaving 2 bases of the junction unmatched. CDR3 sequence (DNA): TGTGCCAGCAGTAAGGGACAGGGGGATCAGCCCCAGCATTTT. Translated, it gives CASSKGQGDQPQHF.

This clonotype was observed at least ten times. V usage is TRBV14 and J usage is TRBJ2-7; tentatively, D is TRBD1 or TRBD2 (5 bases each). The CDR3 is 13 amino acids. Trimming stripped 0 bases from V and 9 bases from J, with 12 bases between. Looked up from germline, CDR1 is SGHDN and CDR2 is FVKESK. This chain's CDR3 is CASSQDWGLGQYF. CDR3 nucleotide sequence: TGTGCCAGCAGCCAAGATTGGGGGTTGGGGCAGTACTTC.

This clonotype was detected a few times. The junction shows a germline mismatch at one end, possibly a read error. The chain has TRBV18 and TRBJ2-2; perhaps TRBD2 as D (6 bases). Per the germline V gene, CDR1 is KGHSH and CDR2 is LQKENI. The CDR3 extends over 13 amino acids. The CDR3 DNA sequence: TGTGCCAGCTCACCGGAGGGAATCGGGGATCTGTTTTTT. The encoded protein is CASSPEGIGDLFF.

Of note for this clonotype: Being one base from a much bigger clone, this may be a read error. The gene calls are TRBV7-9 and TRBJ2-7; a weak D match, TRBD2 (6 bases). CDR1 is SEHNR, CDR2 FQNEAQ, per germline (reference sequence). CDR3 length equals 15 residues. Trimming took off 7 bases at V and 6 bases at J, with 22 bases between the two ends. CDR3 residues: CASTLYRGADREQYF. CDR3 coding DNA: TGTGCCAGCACCCTCTATCGCGGGGCCGATCGCGAGCAGTACTTC. Variable domain in full (rest from reference TRBV7-9 and TRBJ2-7): DTGVSQNPRHKITKRGQNVTFRCDPISEHNRLYWYRQTLGQGPEFLTYFQNEAQLEKSRLLSDRFSAERPKGSFSTLEIQRTEQGDSAMYLCASTLYRGADREQYFGPGTRLTVT.

As concerns this clonotype: A read error may explain this, as a much larger clone is one base away. This sequence joins TRBV12-3 or TRBV12-4 and TRBJ2-3, with TRBD1 matching over 7 bases. This CDR3 contains 15 residues. The CDR3 DNA sequence: TGTGCCGGCAGGTCTACAGGGGTCAGCACAGATACGCAGTATTTT. Protein: CAGRSTGVSTDTQYF.

This clonotype was detected many times. The chain is built from TRBV12-3 or TRBV12-4 and TRBJ2-7, with 12 bases that match TRBD2. After removal of 3 bases from V and 2 bases from J, the junction contained 8 bases not matched to a gene. This CDR3 has 17 amino acids. CDR3 loop: CASSFRLAGGVAYEQYF. As DNA, the CDR3 is TGTGCCAGCAGTTTCCGGCTAGCGGGAGGGGTTGCCTACGAGCAGTACTTC.

CDR3 loop: CASSIGTVYEQYF. The CDR3 DNA sequence: TGTGCCAGCAGTATCGGGACAGTCTACGAGCAGTACTTC. The chain employs TRBV12-3 or TRBV12-4 and TRBJ2-7; 7 bases are a match to TRBD1. The CDR3 spans 13 residues. V shed 5 bases and J 3 bases; nucleotides not matched to a gene: 4.

This clonotype has at least ten counts. This sequence joins TRBV27 and TRBJ2-7; 7 nucleotides align to TRBD2. The CDR3 contains 14 residues. CDR1 MNHEY and CDR2 SMNVEV come from the germline V gene (reference sequence). Trimming took 4 bases from V and 6 from J; bases not matched to a gene: 9. The CDR3 DNA sequence: TGTGCCAGCAGTTGGGACCGGACTAGACGCGAGCAGTACTTC. The encoded protein is CASSWDRTRREQYF.

CDR3 sequence: CASSQRTGMYEQYF. CDR3 nucleotides: TGTGCCAGCAGTCAAAGGACAGGGATGTACGAGCAGTACTTC. The chain carries TRBV6-1 and TRBJ2-7; TRBD1 aligns across 8 bases. After removal of 5 bases from V and 4 bases from J, the junction contained 7 bases not matched to a gene. There are 14 residues in the CDR3. CDR1 and CDR2 (germline): MNHNS, SASEGT.

This clonotype was seen many times. The chain has TRBV4-1 and TRBJ2-7; D might be TRBD2 (5 bases). The ends were cut back, 5 bases at V and 5 bases at J, with 13 bases in the middle. The CDR3 length is 13 residues. The germline gives CDR1 MGHRA, CDR2 YSYEKL. CDR3 residues: CASSTRTGNEQYF. The DNA of the CDR3 is TGCGCCAGCAGCACCCGGACCGGGAACGAGCAGTACTTC.

This clonotype has at least ten counts. This chain links TRBV6-5 with TRBJ2-5; TRBD2 matches at 8 bases. The CDR3 contains 15 residues. Trimming removed 0 bases from V and 4 bases from J; junction bases left unmatched: 4. Germline V gives CDR1 MNHEY, CDR2 SVGAGI. CDR3 protein: CASSYSSSGRETQYF. The CDR3 nucleotides are TGTGCCAGCAGTTACTCGTCCAGCGGGAGAGAGACCCAGTACTTC.

In its sample, this clonotype was seen many times. The chain employs TRBV20-1 and TRBJ1-1; D is unresolved. The CDR3 spans 12 residues. Germline values: CDR1 DFQATT, CDR2 SNEGSKA (reference sequence). V lost 6 bases to trimming and J lost 10 bases, with 18 bases between them. As DNA, the CDR3 is TGCAGTGCCGGGGTACTCTTGGTAGTAGCTTTCTTT. Amino acids: CSAGVLLVVAFF.

The chain carries TRBV12-3 or TRBV12-4 and TRBJ2-7; no clear D. The CDR3 extends over 13 amino acids. Between the trimmed V and J ends, which lost 4 bases and 4 bases, there was a span of 11 bases. The CDR3 sequence is CASSSDGWYEQYF. The CDR3 DNA reads as TGTGCCAGCAGTTCGGACGGGTGGTACGAGCAGTACTTC.